The 24 T cell receptor beta chains below come from one sample, sequenced in a study of multiple sclerosis patients with progressive multifocal leukoencephalopathy. Using immunoSEQ multiplex PCR, the repertoire was profiled, and TCRdb retains in-frame clones only, with some absent. The sample includes 25,000 to 30,000 clones, more than 75% seen only once; the top ten take 1.1%. Time point denoted: before natalizumab initiation. Material for sequencing was PBMCs. Receptors were obtained from a human donor with multiple sclerosis.

J is TRBJ1-5 and V is TRBV6-5; D unclear. With 4 bases removed from V and 4 bases from J, the gap between germline ends came to 5 bases. This CDR3 is built from 12 residues. From germline, CDR1 is MNHEY and CDR2 SVGAGI. CDR3 in amino acids: CASSSINQPQHF. CDR3 sequence (DNA): TGTGCCAGCAGTTCTATTAATCAGCCCCAGCATTTT.

This clone occurred a few times. J is TRBJ2-7 and V is TRBV4-1; a weak D match, TRBD2 (6 bases). Per germline, CDR1 MGHRA and CDR2 YSYEKL. The CDR3 length is 15 residues. Deletions cut 1 base from V and 3 bases from J, with 13 bases between. This CDR3 is CASSQVRGVDYEQYF. CDR3 coding DNA: TGCGCCAGCAGCCAAGTTCGCGGGGTGGACTACGAGCAGTACTTC.

V is TRBV19 and J is TRBJ2-1, with TRBD1 matching over 8 bases. CDR1 and CDR2 (germline): LNHDA, SQIVND (reference sequence). CDR3 size: 15 residues. The V and J ends lost 3 bases and 3 bases, in that order; junction bases with no gene match: 4. The CDR3 protein is CASSMEQGGYNEQFF. The DNA of the CDR3 is TGTGCCAGTAGTATGGAACAGGGGGGCTACAATGAGCAGTTCTTC. Drawing the rest from reference TRBV19 and TRBJ2-1, the complete variable domain is DGGITQSPKYLFRKEGQNVTLSCEQNLNHDAMYWYRQDPGQGLRLIYYSQIVNDFQKGDIAEGYSVSREKKESFPLTVTSAQKNPTAFYLCASSMEQGGYNEQFFGPGTRLTVL.

The rearrangement joins TRBV27 to TRBJ1-5, with TRBD1 identical over 7 bases. V shed 6 bases and J 7 bases; nucleotides not matched to a gene: 9. Germline CDR1 is MNHEY and CDR2 is SMNVEV (reference sequence). The CDR3 contains 14 residues. Here the CDR3 reads CASSSDRVGQPQHF. DNA for the CDR3: TGTGCCAGCAGCTCCGACAGGGTAGGGCAGCCCCAGCATTTT.

The genes are TRBV9 and TRBJ1-4; D not resolved. V was cut by 2 bases and J by 2 bases, with 10 bases left in between. Germline CDR1 and CDR2: SGDLS and YYNGEE. The CDR3 is 15 residues long. This CDR3 reads CASSVGGSTNEKLFF. DNA for the CDR3: TGTGCCAGCAGCGTCGGAGGGTCTACTAATGAAAAACTGTTTTTT.

This clone is a singleton in its sample. J is TRBJ1-5 and V is TRBV6-1; a weak D match, TRBD1 (5 bases). Germline-derived CDR1 and CDR2 are MNHNS and SASEGT. This CDR3 has 15 amino acids. Trimming stripped 7 bases from V and 4 bases from J, with 17 bases between. The CDR3 nucleotides are TGTGCCAGCAAAGTTGGGGCGGCTTCAAATCAGCCCCAGCATTTT. Its protein product is CASKVGAASNQPQHF.

This chain uses TRBV28 with TRBJ1-4, with TRBD1 as a possible D gene (6 bases). Germline V gives CDR1 MDHEN, CDR2 SYDVKM. Trimming took 5 bases from V and 4 from J, leaving 23 bases between them. The CDR3 extends over 18 amino acids. The CDR3 region has the DNA TGTGCCAGCAGTCTCCCGGGGATTGGCAGGGGCATTAATGAAAAACTGTTTTTT. It yields the protein CASSLPGIGRGINEKLFF.

J is TRBJ2-2 and V is TRBV4-3; TRBD1 aligns across 9 bases. V dropped 1 base and J dropped 7; count of bases not matched to a gene: 7. The germline CDR1 and CDR2 sequences are LGHNA and YSLEER. This CDR3 is 16 amino acids long. The CDR3 loop reads CASSQAHRGLSGELFF. Here the CDR3 DNA reads TGCGCCAGCAGCCAAGCCCACAGGGGGCTCAGCGGGGAGCTGTTTTTT.

V and J are TRBV19 and TRBJ2-4, with 7 bases aligning to TRBD1. The ends lost 3 bases at V and 3 bases at J; junction bases unmatched: 14. The germline V gene encodes CDR1 LNHDA and CDR2 SQIVND (reference sequence). CDR3 size: 18 residues. The DNA of the CDR3 is TGTGCCAGTAGTATTAGGACCGTGGTAGCAGGGGGCAAAAACATTCAGTACTTC. This gives the protein CASSIRTVVAGGKNIQYF.

The chain recombines TRBV28 with TRBJ1-4, with 8 bases lining up with TRBD1. V dropped 5 bases and J dropped 2; count of bases not matched to a gene: 4. This CDR3 comprises 15 residues. The germline V gene encodes CDR1 MDHEN and CDR2 SYDVKM. The CDR3 sequence is CASSTGGSTNEKLFF. In DNA, the CDR3 is TGTGCCAGCAGTACAGGGGGGTCGACTAATGAAAAACTGTTTTTT.

About this clone: A read error may account for a junction end that differs from germline. The rearrangement links TRBV6-8 to TRBJ1-1, with D perhaps TRBD1 (5 bases). The CDR3 has 21 amino acids. CDR1 is MNHGY, CDR2 SAAAGT, per germline. CDR3 coding DNA: TGTGCCAGCAGTTACTCGAAATTAAAGCTCGAGGGGCTTGTGGGGTACACTGAATCTTTCTTT. Its translation: CASSYSKLKLEGLVGYTESFF.

This chain uses TRBV18 with TRBJ1-2, with 7 bases lining up with TRBD1. The CDR3 consists of 14 residues. The germline CDR1 and CDR2 sequences are KGHSH and LQKENI. Trimming cost V 3 bases and J 8 bases; bases outside gene matches: 9. CDR3 protein: CASSPRQGLGGYTF. The CDR3, as DNA: TGTGCCAGCTCACCCCGACAGGGTTTAGGCGGCTACACCTTC. Drawing the rest from reference TRBV18 and TRBJ1-2, the complete variable domain is NAGVMQNPRHLVRRRGQEARLRCSPMKGHSHVYWYRQLPEEGLKFMVYLQKENIIDESGMPKERFSAEFPKEGPSILRIQQVVRGDSAAYFCASSPRQGLGGYTFGSGTRLTVV.

CDR3 residues: CASSESYWYEQYF. DNA of the CDR3: TGCGCCAGCAGTGAGTCCTACTGGTACGAGCAGTACTTC. The chain has TRBV10-2 and TRBJ2-7; D remains unclear. Germline V lookup: CDR1 WSHSY, CDR2 SAAADI. The CDR3 loop spans 13 amino acids. V lost 0 bases to trimming and J lost 4 bases, with 7 bases between them.

This chain links TRBV6-1 with TRBJ1-2, with 7 nucleotides matching TRBD1. Germline CDR1 is MNHNS and CDR2 is SASEGT. The CDR3 consists of 15 residues. J gave up 5 bases and V 1 base, and 7 bases lay outside the gene matches. The CDR3 sequence is CASSEVILTGYGYTF. The CDR3 coding sequence is TGTGCCAGCAGTGAAGTCATACTGACAGGGTATGGCTACACCTTC.

The CDR3 is CASSWTGISNQPQHF. CDR3 DNA: TGTGCCAGTAGTTGGACAGGGATTAGCAATCAGCCCCAGCATTTT. The chain employs TRBV19 and TRBJ1-5; 8 bases agree with TRBD1. The junction had 3 bases not matched to a gene; V was cut back by 5 bases and J by 0 bases. CDR3 length: 15 amino acids. In germline, CDR1 is LNHDA, CDR2 SQIVND (reference sequence).

The chain uses TRBV5-4 and TRBJ2-5, with 8 bases fitting TRBD2. V was pared by 0 bases and J by 9 bases, with 13 bases of the junction left unmatched. Germline V lookup: CDR1 SGHNT, CDR2 YYREEE (reference sequence). This CDR3 is 16 amino acids long. The CDR3 reads CASSLGPSGGPGAQYF. CDR3 nucleotide sequence: TGTGCCAGCAGCTTGGGTCCCAGCGGGGGACCCGGGGCCCAGTACTTC.

The V call is TRBV30, the J call TRBJ1-4; D gene unclear. The germline V and J ends were trimmed by 3 bases and 4 bases, with 18 bases remaining between them. Germline V gene sequence: CDR1 GTSNPN, CDR2 SVGIG (reference sequence). The CDR3 contains 16 residues. The CDR3 DNA follows: TGTGCCTGGAGCGAAACCTTGGTTTGGAGTAATGAAAAACTGTTTTTT. This gives the protein CAWSETLVWSNEKLFF.

This rearrangement joins TRBV10-3 to TRBJ1-2; 7 nucleotides line up with TRBD1. With V trimmed by 8 bases and J by 4 bases, 7 bases remained unmatched. The germline V gene encodes CDR1 ENHRY and CDR2 SYGVKD. CDR3 length: 13 residues. CDR3 loop: CAIGRGPGYGYTF. The CDR3, as DNA: TGTGCCATCGGGAGGGGGCCGGGCTATGGCTACACCTTC.

The chain employs TRBV9 and TRBJ2-5; D remains ambiguous. Germline V gene sequence: CDR1 SGDLS, CDR2 YYNGEE. Trimming shortened V by 5 bases and J by 1 base, and 12 bases separated the two germline ends. This CDR3 has 14 residues. As DNA, the CDR3 is TGTGCCAGCAGTGCAAAACCTACCCAAGAGACCCAGTACTTC. Protein: CASSAKPTQETQYF.

Written as DNA, the CDR3 is TGTGCCAGCAGTGACGCGGGTAGCAATCAGCCCCAGCATTTT. Translation: CASSDAGSNQPQHF. The chain uses TRBV6-1 and TRBJ1-5; no clear D gene. The ends were cut back, 3 bases at V and 0 bases at J, with 6 bases in the middle. The CDR3 totals 14 residues. Germline V gene sequence: CDR1 MNHNS, CDR2 SASEGT.

The gene calls are TRBV28 and TRBJ1-1; 9 nucleotides agree with TRBD1. This CDR3 contains 14 residues. In germline, CDR1 is MDHEN, CDR2 SYDVKM. V lost 6 bases, J lost 7 bases, and 9 bases stayed unmatched. The CDR3 reads CASSTTGGAGEAFF. As DNA, the CDR3 is TGTGCCAGCAGCACTACAGGGGGCGCGGGTGAAGCTTTCTTT. Combining the CDR3 with reference TRBV28 and TRBJ1-1 gives the whole variable domain DVKVTQSSRYLVKRTGEKVFLECVQDMDHENMFWYRQDPGLGLRLIYFSYDVKMKEKGDIPEGYSVSREKKERFSLILESASTNQTSMYLCASSTTGGAGEAFFGQGTRLTVV.

The chain uses TRBV2 and TRBJ2-7; 9 nucleotides match TRBD2. The CDR3 spans 16 residues. CDR1 is SNHLY, CDR2 FYNNEI, per germline. J was trimmed by 4 bases and V by 3 bases; bases with no gene match: 10. CDR3 DNA: TGTGCCAGCAGTGAGAAGGCGGGGGGGATTCCGTACGAGCAGTACTTC. Residues: CASSEKAGGIPYEQYF.

This chain links TRBV6-5 with TRBJ1-2; D may be TRBD1 (5 bases). Trimming cost V 2 bases and J 4 bases, with 8 bases left between them. Germline loops: CDR1 MNHEY, CDR2 SVGAGI. The CDR3 is 13 residues long. The CDR3: CASSYGRAYGYTF. The CDR3 nucleotides read TGTGCCAGCAGTTACGGCAGGGCCTATGGCTACACCTTC.

This chain links TRBV6-1 with TRBJ2-5, with D perhaps assigned TRBD1 or TRBD2 (5 bases each). The J call is uncertain, as TRBJ2-7 better fits the DNA end. The germline CDR1 and CDR2 sequences are MNHNS and SASEGT. The CDR3 runs to 15 residues. Here the CDR3 reads CASSGRDRRTYEQYF. The CDR3 DNA reads as TGTGCCAGCAGTGGCCGGGACCGACGAACCTACGAGCAGTACTTC.